This T cell receptor beta chain comes out of a study of blood T cell repertoires in COVID-19 (dated by TCRdb to 2018 to 2020). Turning to the overall study: Collaborator samples came from the United States, Italy and Spain and covered acute and convalescent phases of COVID-19. The material from the prospective study consisted of cDNA or gDNA derived from T cells, B-cell-depleted T cells, or PBMCs. Subjects who had been exposed to COVID-19, were actively infected with it, or had recovered from it provided the deeply sampled blood TCRbeta repertoires that made up the dataset. The repertoires were made available in a free public database intended to serve as a resource for research on the immune response to SARS-CoV-2. The samples were drawn from two sources: the first 160 participants of the ongoing ImmuneRACE study, and over 950 subjects contributed by 6 global collaborators. Sample metadata almost always included a de-identified subject ID, COVID-19 status, age in years and sex. Where HLA class I and class II types were available, the types were taken from metadata supplied by the sample provider, not from assay-based typing.

The CDR3 measures 13 amino acids from cysteine to phenylalanine. Just CDR3 DNA is preserved here, 39 bases in frame from base 1. CDR1 and CDR2, per the germline V gene, are SGHRS and YFSETQ. V sheds 4 bases and J sheds 4 bases, leaving 9 bases between their ends. Results the study describes overall, beyond this receptor: Clinical and demographic metadata were provided uncurated, with the amount varying by source and participant.

Each collaborating institution followed its own protocols to collect whole blood in K2EDTA tubes. For TCRbeta analysis, collaborator samples were shipped as frozen whole blood, as isolated PBMCs, or as DNA extracted from either sample type. TCRbeta CDR3 regions were amplified from genomic DNA by means of the immunoSEQ Assay, a bias-controlled multiplex PCR. Per the source publication's procedure: The number of nucleated cells in each sample was estimated by amplification of reference gene primers within the assay. Sequence reads were collapsed and filtered to measure the absolute abundance of every unique TCRbeta CDR3 rearrangement. For each sample, productive Simpson clonality was calculated as the square root of Simpson's diversity index across productive rearrangements. The immuneACCESS repertoire file appears here via TCRdb, limited to in-frame rearrangements. These files lack a portion of the clones; in checked studies, under half of the deficit traces to unresolved V genes, and the cause of the others is not known. The V and J calls and clone size are taken from that table; D and trimming were inferred from the DNA. This sample has around 94,000 clones in its table, and approximately 91% of those were observed once. The ten largest clones represent about 3.9% of the sample.

Comments on this clone: This clone's antigen is unknown. One base away there is no much larger clone; base qualities are not given.

This receptor was obtained from a young man with acute or convalescent COVID-19. This chain joins TRBV5-1 to TRBJ1-3; a tentative D match to TRBD1 spans 5 bases. Sequencing used peripheral blood. The CDR3 has the sequence CASSPGGGNTIYF. In nucleotide form, the sequence is TGCGCCAGCAGCCCTGGGGGGGGAAACACCATATATTTT.